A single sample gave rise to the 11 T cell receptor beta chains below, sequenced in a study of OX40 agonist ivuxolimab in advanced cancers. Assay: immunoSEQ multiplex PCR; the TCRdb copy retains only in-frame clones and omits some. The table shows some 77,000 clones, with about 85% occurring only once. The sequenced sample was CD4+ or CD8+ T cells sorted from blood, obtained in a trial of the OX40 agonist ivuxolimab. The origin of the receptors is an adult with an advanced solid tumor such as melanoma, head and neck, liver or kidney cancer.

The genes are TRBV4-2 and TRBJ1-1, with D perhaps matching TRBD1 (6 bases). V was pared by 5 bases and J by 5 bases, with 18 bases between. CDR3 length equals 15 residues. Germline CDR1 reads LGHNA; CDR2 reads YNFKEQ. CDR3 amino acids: CASSDGQPSGTEAFF. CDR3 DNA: TGTGCCAGCAGCGACGGACAGCCCTCGGGAACTGAAGCTTTCTTT.

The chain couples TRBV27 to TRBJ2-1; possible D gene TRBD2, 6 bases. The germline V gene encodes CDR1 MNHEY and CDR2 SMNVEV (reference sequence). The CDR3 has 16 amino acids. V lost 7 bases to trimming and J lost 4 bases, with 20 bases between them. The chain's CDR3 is CASIEFFGRGYNEQFF. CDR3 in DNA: TGTGCCAGCATTGAGTTTTTCGGGAGAGGATACAATGAGCAGTTCTTC.

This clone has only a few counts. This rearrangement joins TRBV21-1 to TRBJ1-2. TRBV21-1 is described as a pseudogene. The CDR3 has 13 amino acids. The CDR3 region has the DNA TGTGCCAGCAGCAAAGTGAAGGTGCGGGGCTACACCTTC. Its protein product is CASSKVKVRGYTF.

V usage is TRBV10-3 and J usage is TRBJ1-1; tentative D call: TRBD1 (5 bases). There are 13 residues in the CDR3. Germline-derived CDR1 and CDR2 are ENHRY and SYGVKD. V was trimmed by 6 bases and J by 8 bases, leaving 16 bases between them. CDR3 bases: TGTGCCATCAGGGAGGGGACTGAACTCGAAGCTTTCTTT. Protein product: CAIREGTELEAFF.

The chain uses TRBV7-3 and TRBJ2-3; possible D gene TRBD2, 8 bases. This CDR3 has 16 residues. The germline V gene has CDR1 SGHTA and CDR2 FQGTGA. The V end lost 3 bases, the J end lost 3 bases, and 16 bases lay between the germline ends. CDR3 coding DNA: TGTGCCAGCAGCTTTAGGGGGCCTAGCGGGACAGATACGCAGTATTTT. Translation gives CASSFRGPSGTDTQYF. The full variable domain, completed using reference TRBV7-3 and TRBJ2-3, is GAGVSQTPSNKVTEKGKYVELRCDPISGHTALYWYRQSLGQGPEFLIYFQGTGAADDSGLPNDRFFAVRPEGSVSTLKIQRTERGDSAVYLCASSFRGPSGTDTQYFGPGTRLTVL.

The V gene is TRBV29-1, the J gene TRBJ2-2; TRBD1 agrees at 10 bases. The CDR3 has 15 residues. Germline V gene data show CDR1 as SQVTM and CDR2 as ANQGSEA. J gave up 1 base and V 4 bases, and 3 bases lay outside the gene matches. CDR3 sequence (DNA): TGCAGCGTTGGAGGGACAGGGGAGAACACCGGGGAGCTGTTTTTT. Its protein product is CSVGGTGENTGELFF.

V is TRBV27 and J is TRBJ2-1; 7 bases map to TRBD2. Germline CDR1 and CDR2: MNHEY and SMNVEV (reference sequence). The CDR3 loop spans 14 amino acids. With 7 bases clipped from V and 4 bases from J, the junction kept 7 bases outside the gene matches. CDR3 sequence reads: CASTRAGRYNEQFF. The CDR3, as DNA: TGTGCCAGCACCCGAGCGGGAAGGTACAATGAGCAGTTCTTC.

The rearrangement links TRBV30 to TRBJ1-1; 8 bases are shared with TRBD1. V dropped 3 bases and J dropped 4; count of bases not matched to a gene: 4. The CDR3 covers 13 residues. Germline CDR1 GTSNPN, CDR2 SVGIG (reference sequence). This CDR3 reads CAWRYDRGTEAFF. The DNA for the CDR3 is TGTGCCTGGAGATACGACAGGGGCACTGAAGCTTTCTTT.

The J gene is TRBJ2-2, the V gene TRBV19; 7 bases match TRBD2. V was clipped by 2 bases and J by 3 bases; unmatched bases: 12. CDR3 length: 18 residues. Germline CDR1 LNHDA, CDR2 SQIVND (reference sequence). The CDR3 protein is CASSITIRGRVDTGELFF. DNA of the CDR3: TGTGCCAGTAGTATAACGATTCGGGGGAGGGTGGACACCGGGGAGCTGTTTTTT.

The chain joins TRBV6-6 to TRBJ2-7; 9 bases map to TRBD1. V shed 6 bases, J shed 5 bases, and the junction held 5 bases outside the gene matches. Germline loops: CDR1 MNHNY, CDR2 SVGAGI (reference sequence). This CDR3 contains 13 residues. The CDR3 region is CASRPQGADEQYF. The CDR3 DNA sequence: TGTGCCAGCAGACCACAGGGGGCGGACGAGCAGTACTTC.

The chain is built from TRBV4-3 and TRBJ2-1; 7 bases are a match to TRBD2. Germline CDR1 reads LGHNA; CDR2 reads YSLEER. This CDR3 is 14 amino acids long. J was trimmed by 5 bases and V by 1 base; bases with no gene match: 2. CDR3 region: CASSQVRENNEQFF. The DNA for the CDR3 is TGCGCCAGCAGCCAAGTGCGGGAGAACAATGAGCAGTTCTTC.